The present entry profiles one T cell receptor beta chain with its context. The CDR3 is made up of 14 amino acids. Germline loops: CDR1 MGHRA, CDR2 YSYEKL. The V gene lost 3 bases and the J gene lost 0 bases, with 8 bases spanning the gap. This entry comes from a study of control samples from healthy donors and cancer patients. Only in-frame clones appear in the TCRdb table, and some are missing; sequencing was by immunoSEQ multiplex PCR. The sample gives around 50,000 clones, 95% of which show up once; 2.4% is in the top ten. This TCR was sampled from a young man in good health. V is TRBV4-1 and J is TRBJ1-2, with D unclear. Sequencing used blood. This chain's CDR3 is CASSQTLTNYGYTF. CDR3 DNA: TGCGCCAGCAGCCAGACACTAACTAACTATGGCTACACCTTC.